A single sample gave rise to the 3 T cell receptor beta chains below, sequenced in a study of blood T cell repertoires in COVID-19. TCRdb's table, derived via immunoSEQ multiplex PCR, lists solely in-frame clones and lacks some. The sample lists approximately 350,000 clones; 83% were seen once. Sample: peripheral blood. These receptors were taken from a young man with active or convalescent COVID-19.

The chain carries TRBV7-3 and TRBJ2-3; 8 bases fit TRBD1. CDR1 SGHTA and CDR2 FQGTGA come from the germline V gene. Trimming at V came to 5 bases and at J to 2 bases, leaving 9 bases not matched to a gene. The CDR3 extends over 16 amino acids. In DNA form, the CDR3 reads TGTGCCAGCAGCCCCTTCCCGGGACAGGCCACAGATACGCAGTATTTT. Amino acids: CASSPFPGQATDTQYF.

The J gene is TRBJ1-2, the V gene TRBV4-2; D might be TRBD1 (6 bases). In germline, CDR1 is LGHNA, CDR2 YNFKEQ. V lost 3 bases to trimming and J lost 3 bases, with 8 bases between them. This CDR3 contains 13 residues. The CDR3 DNA reads TGTGCCAGCAGCCACAGGGGCGACTATGGCTACACCTTC. Encoded protein: CASSHRGDYGYTF.

The CDR3 coding sequence is TGCGCCAGCAGCACCGGCGGCAGCTCCTACAATGAGCAGTTCTTC. As protein: CASSTGGSSYNEQFF. This chain joins TRBV5-1 and TRBJ2-1; D unclear. The CDR3 has 15 amino acids. V was trimmed by 4 bases and J by 0 bases, leaving 11 bases between them. The V gene's germline CDR1 is SGHRS and CDR2 YFSETQ. Variable domain in full (rest from reference TRBV5-1 and TRBJ2-1): KAGVTQTPRYLIKTRGQQVTLSCSPISGHRSVSWYQQTPGQGLQFLFEYFSETQRNKGNFPGRFSGRQFSNSRSEMNVSTLELGDSALYLCASSTGGSSYNEQFFGPGTRLTVL.